The 13 T cell receptor beta chains in this list originate from one sample, sequenced in a study of T-cell reconstitution after alpha-beta-depleted transplantation in children. Unique molecular identifiers were used to barcode this TCRbeta library. TCRdb re-called the PCR reads with MiXCR, one entry per CDR3 protein. The data contain 60,000 or so distinct CDR3 sequences, 40% to 45% of them singletons. Sequencing used PBMCs, mostly from graft donor cells, obtained 360 days after TCRalphabeta/CD19-depleted stem cell transplant. The receptor source for this set is a male patient younger than 18 who had a stem cell transplant for acute lymphoblastic leukemia, so the T cells may come from the graft donor.

The chain recombines TRBV7-3 with TRBJ1-2, with unresolved D. CDR1 is SGHTA and CDR2 is FQGTGA in the germline V gene. V lost 5 bases and J lost 1, with 14 bases in between. The CDR3 extends over 15 amino acids. The CDR3 loop reads CASSLASGGNYGYTF. The CDR3 DNA reads TGTGCCAGCAGCCTGGCCTCCGGAGGTAACTATGGCTACACCTTC.

The chain couples TRBV12-3 or TRBV12-4 to TRBJ2-3; tentative D call: TRBD2 (5 bases). This CDR3 has 12 residues. Trimming took 3 bases from V and 7 from J, leaving 8 bases between them. CDR3 coding DNA: TGTGCCAGCAGTTTGTCGGGATATACGCAGTATTTT. It yields the protein CASSLSGYTQYF.

CDR3 coding DNA: TGTGCCAGCAGTGAGAACAGTTTACACTACGAGCAGTACTTC. This codes for CASSENSLHYEQYF. The chain couples TRBV2 to TRBJ2-7; D unclear. Germline V gene lookup returns CDR1 SNHLY and CDR2 FYNNEI. The CDR3 totals 14 residues. The germline V and J ends were trimmed by 3 bases and 3 bases, with 12 bases remaining between them.

The chain joins TRBV29-1 to TRBJ2-1; the D call may be TRBD1 or TRBD2 (5 bases each). Trimming shortened V by 3 bases and J by 3 bases, and 24 bases separated the two germline ends. The CDR3 is made up of 18 amino acids. Germline CDR1 reads SQVTM; CDR2 reads ANQGSEA. CDR3 region: CSVELGVTDSGLYNEQFF. CDR3 DNA: TGCAGCGTTGAGTTGGGGGTCACTGACAGTGGGCTCTACAATGAGCAGTTCTTC.

In its sample, this clonotype was seen a few times. This sequence joins TRBV3-1 and TRBJ2-4; D is perhaps TRBD1 (5 bases). Trimming stripped 4 bases from V and 0 bases from J, with 16 bases between. The CDR3 has 17 amino acids. Per the germline V gene, CDR1 is LGHDT and CDR2 is YNNKEL (reference sequence). The CDR3, as DNA: TGTGCCAGCAGCCCTTTCGACAGTCTCCTAGCCAAAAACATTCAGTACTTC. Translated, it gives CASSPFDSLLAKNIQYF.

The CDR3 loop reads CSARAGQGAHEQYF. CDR3 nucleotides: TGCAGTGCTAGAGCGGGACAGGGGGCCCACGAGCAGTACTTC. The gene calls are TRBV20-1 and TRBJ2-7; TRBD1 matches at 12 bases. After removal of 1 base from V and 5 bases from J, the junction contained 3 bases not matched to a gene. The CDR3 consists of 14 residues. Looked up from germline, CDR1 is DFQATT and CDR2 is SNEGSKA (reference sequence).

V usage is TRBV9 and J usage is TRBJ1-1; D is undetermined. The CDR3 sequence is 14 residues long. V lost 3 bases, J lost 3 bases, and 12 bases lay in between. Germline CDR1 and CDR2: SGDLS and YYNGEE. The DNA of the CDR3 is TGTGCCAGCAGCGCGGACCGGACCTACACTGAAGCTTTCTTT. Its translation is CASSADRTYTEAFF.

The chain carries TRBV4-2 and TRBJ2-7; D remains ambiguous. The ends were cut back, 1 base at V and 1 base at J, with 11 bases in the middle. The CDR3 is 15 residues long. CDR1 and CDR2 (germline): LGHNA, YNFKEQ. In DNA form, the CDR3 reads TGTGCCAGCAGCCAAGTGCGACTGGGATCCTACGAGCAGTACTTC. Residues: CASSQVRLGSYEQYF.

This clonotype was counted only a few times. The rearrangement links TRBV9 to TRBJ2-6; tentatively, D is TRBD2 (6 bases). The CDR3 contains 16 residues. Trimming took 4 bases from V and 3 from J, leaving 14 bases between them. CDR1 and CDR2 from the germline V gene are SGDLS and YYNGEE. CDR3 loop: CASSPLAGSGANVLTF. For the CDR3, the DNA is TGTGCCAGCAGCCCCTTGGCGGGAAGTGGGGCCAACGTCCTGACTTTC.

The chain carries TRBV9 and TRBJ1-4; D unresolved. Deletions cut 0 bases from V and 8 bases from J, with 8 bases between. Germline V gene sequence: CDR1 SGDLS, CDR2 YYNGEE. CDR3 size: 13 residues. In nucleotides, the CDR3 is TGTGCCAGCAGCGTAGGTTCTGAGGAAAAACTGTTTTTT. Protein sequence: CASSVGSEEKLFF.

The CDR3: CAIRGYNEQFF. CDR3 coding DNA: TGTGCCATCAGGGGTTACAATGAGCAGTTCTTC. J is TRBJ2-1 and V is TRBV10-3; no firm D call. Trimming cost V 6 bases and J 4 bases, with 4 bases left between them. This CDR3 has 11 residues. The germline V gene encodes CDR1 ENHRY and CDR2 SYGVKD.

V is TRBV7-3 and J is TRBJ2-7; D may be TRBD1 (5 bases). V was clipped by 1 base and J by 1 base, with 5 bases between them. The CDR3 sequence is 13 residues long. Germline CDR1 and CDR2: SGHTA and FQGTGA. This chain's CDR3 is CASSLKGSYEQYF. The DNA for the CDR3 is TGTGCCAGCAGCTTAAAGGGGTCCTACGAGCAGTACTTC. Full variable domain (missing parts from reference TRBV7-3 and TRBJ2-7): GAGVSQTPSNKVTEKGKYVELRCDPISGHTALYWYRQSLGQGPEFLIYFQGTGAADDSGLPNDRFFAVRPEGSVSTLKIQRTERGDSAVYLCASSLKGSYEQYFGPGTRLTVT.

The sample holds a few counts of this clonotype. CDR3 region: CSAPSRNQARDYPYNEQFF. CDR3 DNA sequence: TGCAGTGCCCCATCGCGGAACCAAGCGAGGGACTACCCTTACAATGAGCAGTTCTTC. J is TRBJ2-1 and V is TRBV20-1; the match to TRBD2 covers 7 bases. The CDR3 length is 19 residues. CDR1 is DFQATT, CDR2 SNEGSKA, per germline (reference sequence). Losses at the gene ends were 6 bases for V and 4 bases for J; bases not matched to a gene: 24.